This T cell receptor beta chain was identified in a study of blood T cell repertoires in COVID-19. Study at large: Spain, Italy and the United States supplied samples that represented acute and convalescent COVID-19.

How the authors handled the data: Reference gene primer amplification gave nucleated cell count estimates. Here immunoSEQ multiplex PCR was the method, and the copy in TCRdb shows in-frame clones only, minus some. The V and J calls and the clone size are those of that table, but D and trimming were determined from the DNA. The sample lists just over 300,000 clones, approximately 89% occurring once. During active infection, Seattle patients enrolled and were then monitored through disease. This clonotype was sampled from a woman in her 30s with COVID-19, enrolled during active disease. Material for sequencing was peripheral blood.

CDR3 sequence: CASSPPQGSKNIQYF. The CDR3 region has the DNA TGTGCCAGCAGTCCACCCCAGGGATCCAAAAACATTCAGTACTTC. This sequence joins TRBV28 and TRBJ2-4; D possibly corresponds to TRBD1 (5 bases). The V end was cut by 5 bases, the J end by 2 bases, with 13 bases between. Per the germline V gene, CDR1 is MDHEN and CDR2 is SYDVKM. This CDR3 spans 15 amino acids.